The 24 T cell receptor beta chains reported below all come from one sample, sequenced in a study of T cells in Graves' hyperthyroidism and ophthalmopathy. Amplified TCR beta CDR3 regions derived from RNA transcripts. Using the HTBI primer set, a first-round RT-PCR was run on the TCR CDR3. TCRdb fed the multiplex PCR reads into MiXCR, producing one record per CDR3 protein. Of 550,000 to 850,000 distinct CDR3 sequences detected, under 20% appear once; the ten largest clones hold 16%. Sequencing was carried out using blood. Receptor source: a woman in her forties or fifties with Graves' hyperthyroidism that later progressed to Graves' ophthalmopathy.

The chain is built from TRBV6-1 and TRBJ2-6; D might be TRBD1 or TRBD2, each matching 5 bases. Germline CDR1 and CDR2: MNHNS and SASEGT. The ends were cut back, 7 bases at V and 4 bases at J, with 17 bases in the middle. The CDR3 has 16 amino acids. CDR3 sequence reads: CASTQVWGSGANVLTF. The CDR3 DNA follows: TGTGCCAGCACCCAGGTTTGGGGGTCCGGGGCCAACGTCCTGACTTTC.

This clonotype was detected many times. The genes are TRBV11-2 and TRBJ1-5; D remains unclear. The germline V and J ends were trimmed by 1 base and 2 bases, with 12 bases remaining between them. Germline V gene lookup returns CDR1 SGHAT and CDR2 FQNNGV. The CDR3 has 16 residues. Written as DNA, the CDR3 is TGTGCCAGCAGCTTAGGGGGTCGGAGGGGCAATCAGCCCCAGCATTTT. Its protein is CASSLGGRRGNQPQHF.

This chain uses TRBV12-3 or TRBV12-4 with TRBJ1-1, with D unclear. Deletions cut 3 bases from V and 7 bases from J, with 9 bases between. The CDR3 loop spans 12 amino acids. CDR3 region: CASSFHSFEAFF. DNA for the CDR3: TGTGCCAGCAGTTTCCACAGCTTTGAAGCTTTCTTT.

This clonotype was seen only a few times. The chain couples TRBV19 to TRBJ2-7, with 9 bases lining up with TRBD1. V lost 5 bases and J lost 1; bases outside the gene matches: 9. Germline CDR1 reads LNHDA; CDR2 reads SQIVND (reference sequence). The CDR3 is made up of 16 amino acids. CDR3 bases: TGTGCCAGTAGTCAACGCGGACAGGGGAGGTCCTACGAGCAGTACTTC. Its protein is CASSQRGQGRSYEQYF.

A few counts support this clonotype. This rearrangement joins TRBV27 to TRBJ1-1; D gene unclear. The CDR3 is 14 residues long. Germline V gives CDR1 MNHEY, CDR2 SMNVEV (reference sequence). V gave up 0 bases and J gave up 9 bases, with 14 bases separating them. For the CDR3, the DNA is TGTGCCAGCAGTTTATCGACCCCCACAAGGCAAGCTTTCTTT. This codes for CASSLSTPTRQAFF.

This clonotype appeared once. The V call is TRBV4-2, the J call TRBJ1-4; D not certain. Germline CDR1 is LGHNA and CDR2 is YNFKEQ. The CDR3 has 14 amino acids. Between the trimmed V and J ends, which lost 1 base and 7 bases, there was a span of 10 bases. The CDR3 region has the DNA TGTGCCAGCAGCCAAGCTGGGGAGGGTGAAAAACTGTTTTTT. Amino acid sequence: CASSQAGEGEKLFF.

Many counts were recorded for this clonotype. The V call is TRBV3-1, the J call TRBJ2-5, with no clear D. Trimming left V 0 bases short and J 2 bases short, with 7 bases between. This CDR3 is 14 amino acids long. Germline V gives CDR1 LGHDT, CDR2 YNNKEL (reference sequence). CDR3: CASSQDPSQETQYF. CDR3 in DNA: TGTGCCAGCAGCCAAGATCCCAGTCAAGAGACCCAGTACTTC.

The chain combines TRBV4-1 with TRBJ2-1; D is ambiguous. V lost 2 bases and J 8 bases, leaving 4 bases between the germline ends. Germline V CDR1 and CDR2: MGHRA, YSYEKL. CDR3 size: 11 residues. CDR3 loop: CASSQSDEQFF. CDR3 DNA sequence: TGCGCCAGCAGCCAATCCGATGAGCAGTTCTTC.

This clonotype was picked up a small number of times. This chain links TRBV9 with TRBJ2-7; 8 positions agree with TRBD2. CDR1 and CDR2 from the germline V gene are SGDLS and YYNGEE. The CDR3 is 16 residues long. The junction had 10 bases not matched to a gene; V was cut back by 4 bases and J by 1 base. The CDR3 is CASSPRESGGSYEQYF. As DNA, the CDR3 is TGTGCCAGCAGCCCCAGGGAGAGCGGGGGTTCCTACGAGCAGTACTTC.

The CDR3, as DNA: TGTGCCAGCAGTTCCCCGGGACAGGGGAAGCATGGCTACACCTTC. Its protein is CASSSPGQGKHGYTF. The chain links TRBV27 to TRBJ1-2, with 10 bases lining up with TRBD1. V lost 4 bases and J lost 6; bases outside the gene matches: 8. CDR3 size: 15 residues. Germline V gives CDR1 MNHEY, CDR2 SMNVEV (reference sequence).

CDR3 coding DNA: TGCGCCAGCAGTCCCAATGGGCCTGGGGTTGGCTACACCTTC. It yields the protein CASSPNGPGVGYTF. The V call is TRBV4-1, the J call TRBJ1-2; D gene uncertain. Germline V gene lookup returns CDR1 MGHRA and CDR2 YSYEKL. The CDR3 covers 14 residues. Trimming shortened V by 6 bases and J by 7 bases, and 18 bases separated the two germline ends.

This clonotype was seen repeatedly, ten times or more. The rearrangement joins TRBV12-3 or TRBV12-4 to TRBJ2-7, with D unresolved. This CDR3 has 13 amino acids. Between the trimmed V and J ends, which lost 3 bases and 4 bases, there was a span of 10 bases. CDR3 in amino acids: CASSFAASYEQYF. CDR3 DNA: TGTGCCAGCAGTTTCGCGGCCTCGTACGAGCAGTACTTC.

On this clonotype itself: Sequence at one end of the junction differs from germline and may be a read error. This rearrangement joins TRBV10-3 to TRBJ1-2; D gene ambiguous. The CDR3 runs to 12 residues. The germline V gene encodes CDR1 ENHRY and CDR2 SYGVKD. The CDR3 bases are TGTGCCGTCAGTCCAGTCACGGGCGGCTACACCTTC. Amino acids: CAVSPVTGGYTF.

This chain uses TRBV7-6 with TRBJ1-1; possibly TRBD1 for D (6 bases). This CDR3 is built from 14 residues. Looked up from germline, CDR1 is SGHVS and CDR2 is FNYEAQ. V gave up 5 bases and J gave up 2 bases, with 12 bases separating them. The CDR3 DNA reads TGTGCCAGCAGCCAGGACAGACCCAACACTGAAGCTTTCTTT. It encodes CASSQDRPNTEAFF.

The table lists this clonotype with many counts. The chain recombines TRBV3-1 with TRBJ1-5; the D gene is possibly TRBD1 (6 bases). This CDR3 comprises 16 residues. Germline values: CDR1 LGHDT, CDR2 YNNKEL (reference sequence). Trimming stripped 0 bases from V and 4 bases from J, with 13 bases between. The CDR3 spells CASSQDPFTGNQPQHF. As DNA, the CDR3 is TGTGCCAGCAGCCAAGATCCCTTTACAGGGAATCAGCCCCAGCATTTT.

A few counts support this clonotype. V gene TRBV18 combines with J gene TRBJ1-4; D not certain. The germline V and J ends were trimmed by 6 bases and 2 bases, with 16 bases remaining between them. This CDR3 is 16 amino acids long. From germline, CDR1 is KGHSH and CDR2 LQKENI. The CDR3 DNA reads as TGTGCCAGCTCTCAATTGCAGACAAACACTAATGAAAAACTGTTTTTT. It codes for CASSQLQTNTNEKLFF.

In this sample, this clonotype turned up many times. The genes are TRBV5-1 and TRBJ2-1; 9 bases align to TRBD2. The germline V gene has CDR1 SGHRS and CDR2 YFSETQ. CDR3 length: 15 amino acids. With V trimmed by 4 bases and J by 5 bases, 7 bases remained unmatched. CDR3 in amino acids: CASSLRTSENNEQFF. The CDR3 DNA follows: TGCGCCAGCAGCCTCCGGACTAGCGAGAACAATGAGCAGTTCTTC.

This clonotype was observed many times. The chain employs TRBV30 and TRBJ1-2; D gene uncertain. The CDR3 extends over 11 amino acids. Germline V gene lookup returns CDR1 GTSNPN and CDR2 SVGIG (reference sequence). Trimming removed 2 bases at V and 8 bases at J, with 9 bases between. CDR3 in DNA: TGTGCCTGGAGTTTATTGGAGGGCTACACCTTC. It codes for CAWSLLEGYTF.

This clonotype was seen at least ten times. V is TRBV20-1 and J is TRBJ2-1; TRBD1 is a possible D gene (5 bases). CDR3 size: 16 residues. The germline V and J ends were trimmed by 0 bases and 3 bases, with 15 bases remaining between them. Germline-derived CDR1 and CDR2 are DFQATT and SNEGSKA (reference sequence). CDR3: CSARDQGGGRYNEQFF. The CDR3, as DNA: TGCAGTGCTAGAGATCAGGGCGGCGGTCGCTACAATGAGCAGTTCTTC.

This clonotype was picked up a small number of times. A read error may be the cause here, since a much bigger clone is one base away. The chain is built from TRBV2 and TRBJ2-5; D tentatively reads TRBD1 or TRBD2 (5 bases each). CDR3 length: 16 residues. The germline V gene encodes CDR1 SNHLY and CDR2 FYNNEI. V shed 3 bases and J shed 4 bases, with 18 bases lying between them. The CDR3 DNA follows: TGTGCCAGCAGTGATCTCGGGGACCCAGGAACAGAGACCCAGTACTTC. Residues: CASSDLGDPGTETQYF.

This clonotype was seen repeatedly, ten times or more. The chain couples TRBV5-1 to TRBJ2-7; 10 bases line up with TRBD1. Germline loops: CDR1 SGHRS, CDR2 YFSETQ. The CDR3 is 15 residues long. V shed 0 bases and J 4 bases; nucleotides not matched to a gene: 4. CDR3 region: CASSLDGTGAYEQYF. CDR3 in DNA: TGCGCCAGCAGCTTGGATGGGACAGGGGCGTACGAGCAGTACTTC.

This clonotype was observed a few times. Relative to the germline gene, one junction end is altered; a read error may explain this. This CDR3 reads CSGRSGTGGERYF. The CDR3 DNA reads as TGCAGCGGACGATCCGGGACAGGGGGCGAGCGGTACTTC. The chain has TRBV29-1 and TRBJ2-7; 12 bases map to TRBD1. CDR1 is SQVTM, CDR2 ANQGSEA, per germline. The CDR3 is 13 residues long.

In its sample, this clonotype was seen a few times. The chain uses TRBV20-1 and TRBJ1-5, with D possibly matching TRBD1 (5 bases). CDR1 and CDR2 from the germline V gene are DFQATT and SNEGSKA (reference sequence). The CDR3 contains 13 residues. V was shortened by 6 bases and J by 1 base, with 10 bases between the two germline ends. For the CDR3, the DNA is TGCAGTGCCACGGCAGGGAGCAATCAGCCCCAGCATTTT. Its translation: CSATAGSNQPQHF.

This clonotype has a handful of counts. The rearrangement uses TRBV6-7 and TRBJ1-2; 7 bases line up with TRBD1. TRBV6-7 is an ORF for which the function is uncertain. Trimming at V came to 4 bases and at J to 8 bases, leaving 13 bases not matched to a gene. The length of the CDR3 is 15 residues. CDR3 bases: TGTGCCAGCAGTTCCGGACAGGACTACTCTATCGGCTACACCTTC. It is translated as CASSSGQDYSIGYTF.